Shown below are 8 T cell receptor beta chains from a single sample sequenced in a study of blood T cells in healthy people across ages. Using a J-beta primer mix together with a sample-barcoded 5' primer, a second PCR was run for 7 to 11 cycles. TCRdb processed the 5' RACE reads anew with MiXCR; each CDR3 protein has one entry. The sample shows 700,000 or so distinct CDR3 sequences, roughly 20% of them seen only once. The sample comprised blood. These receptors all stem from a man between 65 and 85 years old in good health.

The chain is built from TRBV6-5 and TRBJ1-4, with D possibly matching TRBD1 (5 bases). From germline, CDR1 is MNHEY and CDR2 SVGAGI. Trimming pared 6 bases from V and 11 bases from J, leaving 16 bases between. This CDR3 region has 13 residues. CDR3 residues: CASRSRDLGKLFF. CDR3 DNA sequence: TGTGCCAGCAGATCCCGGGACCTAGGGAAACTGTTTTTT.

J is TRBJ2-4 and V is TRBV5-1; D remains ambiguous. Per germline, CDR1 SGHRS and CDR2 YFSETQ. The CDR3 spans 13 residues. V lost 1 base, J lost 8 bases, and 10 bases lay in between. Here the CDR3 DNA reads TGCGCCAGCAGCTTGAACGGTCTAGACATTCAGTACTTC. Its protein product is CASSLNGLDIQYF.

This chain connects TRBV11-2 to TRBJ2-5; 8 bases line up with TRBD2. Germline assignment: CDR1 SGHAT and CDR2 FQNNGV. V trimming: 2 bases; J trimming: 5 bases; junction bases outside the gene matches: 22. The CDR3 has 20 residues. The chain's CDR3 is CASSLSSSPGGSSRAETQYF. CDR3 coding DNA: TGTGCCAGCAGCTTATCCTCTAGCCCGGGGGGGTCTTCGAGAGCGGAGACCCAGTACTTC. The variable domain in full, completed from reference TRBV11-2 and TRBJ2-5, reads EAGVAQSPRYKIIEKRQSVAFWCNPISGHATLYWYQQILGQGPKLLIQFQNNGVVDDSQLPKDRFSAERLKGVDSTLKIQPAKLEDSAVYLCASSLSSSPGGSSRAETQYFGPGTRLLVL.

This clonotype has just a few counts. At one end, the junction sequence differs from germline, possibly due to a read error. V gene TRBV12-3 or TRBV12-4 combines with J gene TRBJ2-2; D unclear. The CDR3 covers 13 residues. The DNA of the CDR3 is TGTGCCGGCAGACAAGACGGACGCGGGGAGCTGTTTTTT. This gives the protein CAGRQDGRGELFF.

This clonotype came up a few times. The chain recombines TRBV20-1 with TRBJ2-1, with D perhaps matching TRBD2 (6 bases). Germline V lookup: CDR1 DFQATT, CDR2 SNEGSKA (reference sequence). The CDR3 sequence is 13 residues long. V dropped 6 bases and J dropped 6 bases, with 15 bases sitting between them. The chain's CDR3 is CSALGRGSNEQFF. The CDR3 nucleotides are TGCAGTGCCCTCGGGCGGGGATCCAATGAGCAGTTCTTC.

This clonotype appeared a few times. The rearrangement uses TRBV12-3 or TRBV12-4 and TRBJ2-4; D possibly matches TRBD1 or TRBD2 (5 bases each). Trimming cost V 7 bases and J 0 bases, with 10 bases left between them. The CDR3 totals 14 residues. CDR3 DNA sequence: TGTGCCAGCACCAGAGGGACAGCCAAAAACATTCAGTACTTC. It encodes CASTRGTAKNIQYF.

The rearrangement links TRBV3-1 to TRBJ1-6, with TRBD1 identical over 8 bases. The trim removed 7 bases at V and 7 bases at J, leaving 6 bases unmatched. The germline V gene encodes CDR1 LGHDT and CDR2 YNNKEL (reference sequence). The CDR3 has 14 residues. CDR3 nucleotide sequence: TGTGCCAGCACCCGGCGGGACAGGAATTCACCCCTCCACTTT. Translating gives CASTRRDRNSPLHF.

CDR3 protein: CASSSNNSPLHF. DNA for the CDR3: TGCGCCAGCAGCTCTAATAATTCACCCCTCCACTTT. The chain recombines TRBV5-1 with TRBJ1-6, with D hard to call. Germline assignment: CDR1 SGHRS and CDR2 YFSETQ. CDR3 size: 12 residues. The V end lost 3 bases, the J end lost 5 bases, and 3 bases lay between the germline ends.